A single T cell receptor beta chain is shown here with its context. Per germline, CDR1 LNHNV and CDR2 YYDKDF (reference sequence). The CDR3 is 13 amino acids. Trimming took off 0 bases at V and 5 bases at J, with 6 bases between the two ends. This sample is drawn from a study of human T cells and chemical hapten exposure. Looking at the study overall: An area of 2 cm by approximately 2.1 cm on upper inner arm skin received 2% DPC for sensitization.

TCRdb re-called the RACE reads through MiXCR, storing one row per CDR3 protein. The data hold approximately 350,000 distinct CDR3 sequences, with about 7% observed a single time. Time point noted: patch test 1, 2 weeks after DPC sensitization. The treatment: therapeutic diphenylcyclopropenone sensitization with weekly scalp DPC. This receptor was identified in a woman between 18 and 29 years old with alopecia areata. Some clones in this sample may be carry-over from other donors' samples. Material: whole blood, obtained in connection with sensitization to the hapten diphenylcyclopropenone (DPC). This chain uses TRBV15 with TRBJ2-3; D remains unclear. CDR3 region: CATSREARDTQYF. The CDR3 DNA reads TGTGCCACCAGCAGAGAGGCACGAGATACGCAGTATTTT. The full variable domain, completed using reference TRBV15 and TRBJ2-3, is DAMVIQNPRYQVTQFGKPVTLSCSQTLNHNVMYWYQQKSSQAPKLLFHYYDKDFNNEADTPDNFQSRRPNTSFCFLDIRSPGLGDTAMYLCATSREARDTQYFGPGTRLTVL.